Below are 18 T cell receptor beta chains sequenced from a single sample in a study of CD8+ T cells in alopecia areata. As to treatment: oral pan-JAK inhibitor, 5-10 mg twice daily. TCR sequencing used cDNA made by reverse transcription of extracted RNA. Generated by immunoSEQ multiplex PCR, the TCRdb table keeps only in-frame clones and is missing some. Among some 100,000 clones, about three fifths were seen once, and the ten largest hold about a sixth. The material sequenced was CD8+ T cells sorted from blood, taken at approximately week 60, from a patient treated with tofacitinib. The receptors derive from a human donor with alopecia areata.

In nucleotides, the CDR3 is TGTGCCTGGAGCCCTAACAGCTTAGAAAAACTGTTTTTT. Translated: CAWSPNSLEKLFF. The gene calls are TRBV30 and TRBJ1-4; D not resolved. Germline V gene lookup returns CDR1 GTSNPN and CDR2 SVGIG (reference sequence). The CDR3 runs 13 residues. Deletions cut 3 bases from V and 8 bases from J, with 13 bases between.

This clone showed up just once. The CDR3 region is CASSLPPGLAGGSSYNEQFF. In nucleotides, the CDR3 is TGTGCCAGCAGCCTACCCCCGGGACTAGCGGGGGGGAGCTCCTACAATGAGCAGTTCTTC. The chain has TRBV27 and TRBJ2-1; 16 bases match TRBD2. The CDR3 spans 20 residues. The V gene end was trimmed by 6 bases and the J gene end by 0 bases; junction bases not matched to a gene: 11. Germline V gene data show CDR1 as MNHEY and CDR2 as SMNVEV (reference sequence).

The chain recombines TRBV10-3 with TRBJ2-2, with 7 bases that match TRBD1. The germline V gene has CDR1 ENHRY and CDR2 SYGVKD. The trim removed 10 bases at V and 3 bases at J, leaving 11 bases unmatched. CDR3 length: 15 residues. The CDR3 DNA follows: TGTGCCAGCAACCCTCTAGACAGGGACACCGGGGAGCTGTTTTTT. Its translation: CASNPLDRDTGELFF.

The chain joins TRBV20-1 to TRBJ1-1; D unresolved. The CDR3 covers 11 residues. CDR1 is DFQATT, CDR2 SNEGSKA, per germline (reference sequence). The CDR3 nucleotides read TGCAGGGGAAGGGCAGACACTGAAGCTTTCTTT. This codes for CRGRADTEAFF.

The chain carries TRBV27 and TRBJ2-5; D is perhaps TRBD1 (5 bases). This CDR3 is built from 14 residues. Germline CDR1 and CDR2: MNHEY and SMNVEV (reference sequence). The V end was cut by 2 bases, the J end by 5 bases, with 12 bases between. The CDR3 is CASSLSRAGETQYF. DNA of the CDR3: TGTGCCAGCAGTTTAAGCAGGGCAGGGGAGACCCAGTACTTC.

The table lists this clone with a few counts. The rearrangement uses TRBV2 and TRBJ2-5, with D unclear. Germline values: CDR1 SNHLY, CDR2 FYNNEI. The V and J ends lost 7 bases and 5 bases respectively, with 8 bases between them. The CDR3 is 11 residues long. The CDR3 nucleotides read TGTGCCAGCACCCCCTCCGAGACCCAGTACTTC. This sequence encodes CASTPSETQYF. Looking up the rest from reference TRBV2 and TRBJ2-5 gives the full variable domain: EPEVTQTPSHQVTQMGQEVILRCVPISNHLYFYWYRQILGQKVEFLVSFYNNEISEKSEIFDDQFSVERPDGSNFTLKIRSTKLEDSAMYFCASTPSETQYFGPGTRLLVL.

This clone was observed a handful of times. CDR3 amino acids: CASSPELFGYGYTF. CDR3 DNA: TGTGCCAGCAGCCCAGAGTTGTTCGGCTATGGCTACACCTTC. This chain uses TRBV7-9 with TRBJ1-2; D not resolved. The germline CDR1 and CDR2 sequences are SEHNR and FQNEAQ (reference sequence). The CDR3 length is 14 residues. Trimming cost V 5 bases and J 4 bases, with 14 bases left between them.

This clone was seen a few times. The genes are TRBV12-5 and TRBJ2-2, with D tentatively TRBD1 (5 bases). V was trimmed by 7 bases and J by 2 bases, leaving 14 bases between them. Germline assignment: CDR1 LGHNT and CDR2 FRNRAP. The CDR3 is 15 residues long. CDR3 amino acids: CASARPGSNTGELFF. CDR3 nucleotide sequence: TGTGCTAGTGCCCGCCCAGGGTCAAACACCGGGGAGCTGTTTTTT.

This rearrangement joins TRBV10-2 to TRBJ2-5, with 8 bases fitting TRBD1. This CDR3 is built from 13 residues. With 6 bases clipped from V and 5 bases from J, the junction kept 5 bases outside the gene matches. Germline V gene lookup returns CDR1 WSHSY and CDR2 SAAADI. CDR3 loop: CASSVDRDETQYF. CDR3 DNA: TGCGCCAGCAGCGTGGACAGGGATGAGACCCAGTACTTC.

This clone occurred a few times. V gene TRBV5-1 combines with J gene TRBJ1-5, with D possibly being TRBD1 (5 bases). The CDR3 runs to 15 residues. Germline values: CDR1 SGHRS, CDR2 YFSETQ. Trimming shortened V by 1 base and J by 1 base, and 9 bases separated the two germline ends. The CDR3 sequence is CASSLYGDSNQPQHF. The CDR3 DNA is TGCGCCAGCAGCTTGTATGGGGACAGCAATCAGCCCCAGCATTTT.

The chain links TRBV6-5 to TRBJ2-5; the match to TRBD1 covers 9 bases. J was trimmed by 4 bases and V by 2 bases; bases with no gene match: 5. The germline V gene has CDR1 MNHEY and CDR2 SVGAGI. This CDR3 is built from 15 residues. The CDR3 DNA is TGTGCCAGCAGTTACACAGGGGGCGCCTCAGAGACCCAGTACTTC. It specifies CASSYTGGASETQYF.

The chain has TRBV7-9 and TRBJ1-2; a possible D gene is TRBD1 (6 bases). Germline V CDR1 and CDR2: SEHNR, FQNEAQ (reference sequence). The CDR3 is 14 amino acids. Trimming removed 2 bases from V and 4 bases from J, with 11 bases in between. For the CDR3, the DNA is TGTGCCAGCAGCTTAAAGACAGGTTTCTATGGCTACACCTTC. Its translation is CASSLKTGFYGYTF.

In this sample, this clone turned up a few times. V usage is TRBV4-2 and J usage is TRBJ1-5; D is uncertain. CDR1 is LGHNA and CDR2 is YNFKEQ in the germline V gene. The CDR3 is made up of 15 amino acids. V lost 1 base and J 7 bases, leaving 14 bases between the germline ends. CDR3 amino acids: CASSQVAGSGQPQHF. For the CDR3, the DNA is TGTGCCAGCAGCCAAGTAGCGGGTTCGGGACAGCCCCAGCATTTT.

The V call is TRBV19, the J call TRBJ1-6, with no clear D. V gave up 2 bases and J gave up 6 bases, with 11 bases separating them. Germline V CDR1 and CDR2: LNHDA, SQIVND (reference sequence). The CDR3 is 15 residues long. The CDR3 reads CASSIMRASNSPLHF. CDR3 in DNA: TGTGCCAGTAGTATAATGAGGGCTTCTAATTCACCCCTCCACTTT.

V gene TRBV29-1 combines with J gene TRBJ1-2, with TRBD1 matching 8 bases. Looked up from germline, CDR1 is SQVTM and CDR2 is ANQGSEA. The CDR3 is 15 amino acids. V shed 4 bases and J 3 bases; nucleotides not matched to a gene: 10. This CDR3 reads CSVGGAQGAHYGYTF. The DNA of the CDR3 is TGCAGCGTTGGGGGGGCGCAGGGGGCTCACTATGGCTACACCTTC.

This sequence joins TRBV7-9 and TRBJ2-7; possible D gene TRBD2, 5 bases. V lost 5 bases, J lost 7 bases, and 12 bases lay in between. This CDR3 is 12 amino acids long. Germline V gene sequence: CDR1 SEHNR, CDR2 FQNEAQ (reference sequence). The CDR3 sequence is CASSPPSGEQYF. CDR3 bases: TGTGCCAGCAGCCCCCCGTCGGGGGAGCAGTACTTC.

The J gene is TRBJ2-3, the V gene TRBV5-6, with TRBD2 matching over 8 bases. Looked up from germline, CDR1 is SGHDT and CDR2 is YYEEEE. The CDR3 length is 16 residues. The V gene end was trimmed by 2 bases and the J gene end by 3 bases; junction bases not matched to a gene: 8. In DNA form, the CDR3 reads TGTGCCAGCAGCTTTGGTTTCGGCGGGGGGACAGATACGCAGTATTTT. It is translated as CASSFGFGGGTDTQYF.

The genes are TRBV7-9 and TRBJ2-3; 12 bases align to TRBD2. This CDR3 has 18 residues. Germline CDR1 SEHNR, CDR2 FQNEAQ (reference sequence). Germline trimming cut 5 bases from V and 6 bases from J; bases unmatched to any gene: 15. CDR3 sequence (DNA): TGTGCCAGCAGCCCTGACCTAGGGACTAGCGGGTTGAAGGATACGCAGTATTTT. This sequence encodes CASSPDLGTSGLKDTQYF.